The following is a T cell receptor (beta chain) sequence with its context. Its antigen remains unidentified. There are no base qualities to consult, and no much larger clone falls within one base. The data were taken from a study of OX40 agonist ivuxolimab in advanced cancers. About the study as a whole: Ivuxolimab was an agonistic, fully human IgG2 monoclonal antibody directed against OX40 (CD134), a costimulatory receptor. The point of sequencing TCRbeta in the periphery was to test whether ivuxolimab changed TCR sequence diversity and drove clonal T-cell expansion. Intravenous ivuxolimab was administered to patients every 2 weeks at six dose levels: 0.01, 0.1, 0.3, 1.5, 3 and 10 mg/kg. Prior anti-PD-1, anti-PD-L1 or anti-CTLA-4 therapy was permitted, and checkpoint inhibitors had been received by more than 35% of dose-escalation patients. The dose-escalation cohort was about 86% male with a mean age of roughly 62 years, ranging from roughly 23 to 80. Partial responses occurred in three dose-escalation patients, of whom one had hepatocellular carcinoma and two had cutaneous melanoma. Among the 52 dose-escalation patients, some 20 had hepatocellular carcinoma, 15 or so melanoma, 9 renal cell carcinoma and 9 head and neck cancer. The paper covers the monotherapy dose-escalation part of the phase I ivuxolimab trial, which included N of about 50 patients. General findings and caveats noted by the study authors: In the 0.1-3.0 mg/kg groups, partial responders were among the patients with the lowest normalized peripheral clonal expansion, particularly in CD8+ T cells. Low levels of normalized T-cell clonal expansion were also shown by some nonresponding patients. Which antigens the clonally expanded peripheral T cells were specific for was not determined. After ivuxolimab, expanded clones were on average more numerous among CD8+ T cells than among CD4+ T cells. At doses of 0.1 to 3.0 mg/kg, clonal expansion of both CD4+ and CD8+ T cells in blood was seen between baseline and week 6.

CDR1 and CDR2, per the germline V gene (reference sequence), are SGHNT and YYREEE. From the cysteine through the phenylalanine, the CDR3 covers 15 amino acids. Kept here is only the CDR3 DNA, which spans 45 bases and is read in frame from base 1. Unmatched junction bases come to 5, with V trimmed by 0 bases and J by 3 bases. The trial excluded patients who had a history of autoimmune disease or who were on systemic immunosuppression. Peripheral blood for TCR sequencing was collected from all dose cohorts at baseline, on cycle 4 day 1, and on cycle 7 day 1. Samples came from an open-label, multicenter, first-in-human phase I dose-escalation trial of ivuxolimab. The trial enrolled adults with locally advanced or metastatic head and neck squamous cell, hepatocellular, melanoma or renal cell carcinoma. Before TCR sequencing, CD4+ T cells and CD8+ T cells from peripheral blood were sorted into separate populations.

To sequence the TCRbeta CDR3 region, genomic DNA was isolated from the sorted cells. The immunoSEQ Assay was used for sequencing of TCRbeta CDR3 regions. TCRdb re-hosts the immuneACCESS table, in-frame sequences only. Its copies lack some clones; in the studies checked, an unresolved V gene accounts for under half of them, and the cause for the rest is not known. In this sample the table shows some 20,000 clones, around 82% of which occur a single time. The top ten constitute 3% to 4.5% of the sample. Recombination joined TRBV5-4 with TRBJ2-7; 8 middle bases align to TRBD2. This sample comprised CD4+ or CD8+ T cells sorted from blood, obtained in a trial of the OX40 agonist ivuxolimab. This TCR was recovered from an adult with an advanced solid tumor such as melanoma, head and neck, liver or kidney cancer. The CDR3 in this case is CASSLVVAGSYEQYF. The DNA sequence follows: TGTGCCAGCAGCTTGGTGGTAGCGGGGAGCTACGAGCAGTACTTC.